One sample yielded the 18 T cell receptor beta chains listed below, sequenced in a study of cytomegalovirus exposure and HLA in healthy donors. The PCR employed 60 Vbeta primers together with 13 Jbeta primers. TCRdb keeps only in-frame clones here, not all; method: immunoSEQ multiplex PCR. The repertoire includes around 130,000 clones, 75% to 90% of them detected once, and approximately 6.4% sits in the top ten. Sample: PBMCs. The receptor source for this set is a woman aged 25-40 years in good health and CMV-seropositive.

The J gene is TRBJ1-1, the V gene TRBV7-3; 7 bases map to TRBD1. V was pared by 5 bases and J by 2 bases, with 5 bases of the junction left unmatched. The CDR3 covers 14 residues. In germline, CDR1 is SGHTA, CDR2 FQGTGA. DNA of the CDR3: TGTGCCAGCAGCCGCCTAGGGGGCAACACTGAAGCTTTCTTT. Translated: CASSRLGGNTEAFF.

The gene calls are TRBV5-1 and TRBJ2-1; D is unclear. The CDR3 spans 13 residues. V was clipped by 3 bases and J by 14 bases, with 18 bases between them. Germline V lookup: CDR1 SGHRS, CDR2 YFSETQ. The CDR3 DNA sequence: TGCGCCAGCAGCTCTATTACTAACCCTAGAAAGTTCTTC. Translated: CASSSITNPRKFF. The full variable domain, rest sourced from reference TRBV5-1 and TRBJ2-1, is KAGVTQTPRYLIKTRGQQVTLSCSPISGHRSVSWYQQTPGQGLQFLFEYFSETQRNKGNFPGRFSGRQFSNSRSEMNVSTLELGDSALYLCASSSITNPRKFFGPGTRLTVL.

The V call is TRBV6-5, the J call TRBJ1-1; 7 bases agree with TRBD1. The CDR3 sequence is 14 residues long. CDR1 is MNHEY, CDR2 SVGAGI, per germline. Germline trimming cut 2 bases from V and 6 bases from J; bases unmatched to any gene: 6. The CDR3 DNA is TGTGCCAGCAGTTACGTAGGGGGCCGCGCTGAAGCTTTCTTT. Amino acids: CASSYVGGRAEAFF.

The chain combines TRBV4-1 with TRBJ2-1; D unclear. The CDR3 sequence is 14 residues long. Deletions cut 2 bases from V and 2 bases from J, with 7 bases between. Germline CDR1 reads MGHRA; CDR2 reads YSYEKL. The CDR3 sequence is CASSQPVPYNEQFF. The CDR3 DNA sequence: TGCGCCAGCAGCCAACCAGTTCCCTACAATGAGCAGTTCTTC.

This chain links TRBV13 with TRBJ1-2; D is uncertain. Trimming shortened V by 1 base and J by 7 bases, and 16 bases separated the two germline ends. This CDR3 has 15 residues. Looked up from germline, CDR1 is PRHDT and CDR2 is FYEKMQ (reference sequence). The CDR3 reads CASSLEVGSGGGYTF. The CDR3 nucleotides are TGTGCCAGCAGCTTAGAGGTAGGCAGCGGAGGTGGCTACACCTTC.

This chain uses TRBV5-1 with TRBJ2-3; a weak D match, TRBD1 (5 bases). Germline-derived CDR1 and CDR2 are SGHRS and YFSETQ. Trimming took 4 bases from V and 11 from J, leaving 14 bases between them. The length of the CDR3 is 12 residues. The chain's CDR3 is CASSLPPGLQYF. DNA for the CDR3: TGCGCCAGCAGCCTCCCCCCAGGGTTGCAGTATTTT.

The gene calls are TRBV6-1 and TRBJ2-7; TRBD1 aligns across 8 bases. The CDR3 length is 13 residues. V was clipped by 6 bases and J by 4 bases; unmatched bases: 5. CDR1 and CDR2 (germline): MNHNS, SASEGT. Here the CDR3 reads CASRNTGGYEQYF. For the CDR3, the DNA is TGTGCCAGCAGAAATACAGGGGGATACGAGCAGTACTTC.

CDR3 bases: TGTGCCACCGATCAGCAGGGCGGGGCGCAGTATTTT. Translation: CATDQQGGAQYF. The chain couples TRBV6-1 to TRBJ2-3; perhaps TRBD2 as D (6 bases). The V end was cut by 10 bases, the J end by 10 bases, with 18 bases between. This CDR3 has 12 residues. Per the germline V gene, CDR1 is MNHNS and CDR2 is SASEGT.

The V gene is TRBV6-5, the J gene TRBJ1-5, with a tentative D call TRBD1 (6 bases). Germline CDR1 reads MNHEY; CDR2 reads SVGAGI. The CDR3 contains 16 residues. V shed 0 bases and J shed 3 bases, with 12 bases lying between them. CDR3 sequence (DNA): TGTGCCAGCAGTTACTCGAGTGGGGGGGCCAATCAGCCCCAGCATTTT. Translated: CASSYSSGGANQPQHF.

The DNA for the CDR3 is TGCGCCAGCAGCTTGAGGCCCGGGACAGGGGGGTACGAGCAGTACTTC. As protein: CASSLRPGTGGYEQYF. This rearrangement joins TRBV5-1 to TRBJ2-7, with 11 bases identical to TRBD1. The CDR3 contains 16 residues. CDR1 SGHRS and CDR2 YFSETQ come from the germline V gene. V trimming: 1 base; J trimming: 4 bases; junction bases outside the gene matches: 7. Full variable domain (remainder filled in from reference TRBV5-1 and TRBJ2-7): KAGVTQTPRYLIKTRGQQVTLSCSPISGHRSVSWYQQTPGQGLQFLFEYFSETQRNKGNFPGRFSGRQFSNSRSEMNVSTLELGDSALYLCASSLRPGTGGYEQYFGPGTRLTVT.

V usage is TRBV6-1 and J usage is TRBJ2-5; 9 nucleotides match TRBD1. The J call could be wrong; TRBJ2-7 is a better fit for the DNA end. Germline-derived CDR1 and CDR2 are MNHNS and SASEGT. The CDR3 is made up of 14 amino acids. CDR3 nucleotides: TGTGCCAGCATTCAGCCGGACAGGGGACACGAGCAGTACTTC. This encodes CASIQPDRGHEQYF.

The genes are TRBV2 and TRBJ2-1; D is perhaps TRBD2 (6 bases). This CDR3 is built from 16 residues. With 6 bases removed from V and 0 bases from J, the gap between germline ends came to 15 bases. Germline V gene data show CDR1 as SNHLY and CDR2 as FYNNEI. The CDR3 bases are TGTGCCAGCAGGATTCCGGGGGAGAGCTCCTACAATGAGCAGTTCTTC. It specifies CASRIPGESSYNEQFF.

The CDR3 DNA sequence: TGTGCCAGCAGCTACCCACGACAGGGGGCCAACACCGGGGAGCTGTTTTTT. As protein: CASSYPRQGANTGELFF. The V gene is TRBV7-9, the J gene TRBJ2-2; 10 nucleotides line up with TRBD1. The V gene's germline CDR1 is SEHNR and CDR2 FQNEAQ (reference sequence). V gave up 4 bases and J gave up 2 bases; unmatched junction bases: 7. This CDR3 is 17 amino acids long.

The chain joins TRBV27 to TRBJ1-1; TRBD1 agrees at 8 bases. This CDR3 region has 15 residues. The germline V gene has CDR1 MNHEY and CDR2 SMNVEV (reference sequence). Trimming took 5 bases from V and 0 from J; bases not matched to a gene: 5. CDR3 DNA: TGTGCCAGCAGTCCGAGACAGGGGATGAACACTGAAGCTTTCTTT. It codes for CASSPRQGMNTEAFF.

The rearrangement uses TRBV30 and TRBJ2-5, with 7 bases matching TRBD1. The J call may not be correct, given that the DNA end is closer to TRBJ2-7. CDR1 GTSNPN and CDR2 SVGIG come from the germline V gene (reference sequence). This CDR3 spans 12 amino acids. The CDR3 sequence is CAWGTDLYEQYF. The CDR3 DNA reads as TGTGCCTGGGGGACAGATCTCTACGAGCAGTACTTC.

The chain is built from TRBV28 and TRBJ1-2, with 7 bases matching TRBD1. V trimming: 5 bases; J trimming: 5 bases; junction bases outside the gene matches: 5. CDR3 length: 13 amino acids. Germline V gene data show CDR1 as MDHEN and CDR2 as SYDVKM. CDR3 sequence: CASSKGQNYGYTF. For the CDR3, the DNA is TGTGCCAGCAGTAAGGGACAGAATTATGGCTACACCTTC.

V usage is TRBV2 and J usage is TRBJ1-2; possibly TRBD1 for D (5 bases). This CDR3 is 14 amino acids long. Germline values: CDR1 SNHLY, CDR2 FYNNEI. V lost 8 bases and J lost 4, with 17 bases in between. DNA of the CDR3: TGTGCCAGCGTCCAAGAGGAGGGGATCTATGGCTACACCTTC. This gives the protein CASVQEEGIYGYTF.

This chain uses TRBV29-1 with TRBJ1-1; 7 nucleotides line up with TRBD1. V was clipped by 3 bases and J by 10 bases; unmatched bases: 5. This CDR3 has 11 residues. Germline V lookup: CDR1 SQVTM, CDR2 ANQGSEA. This CDR3 is CSVERTGAAFF. Here the CDR3 DNA reads TGCAGCGTTGAGCGGACAGGAGCAGCTTTCTTT.